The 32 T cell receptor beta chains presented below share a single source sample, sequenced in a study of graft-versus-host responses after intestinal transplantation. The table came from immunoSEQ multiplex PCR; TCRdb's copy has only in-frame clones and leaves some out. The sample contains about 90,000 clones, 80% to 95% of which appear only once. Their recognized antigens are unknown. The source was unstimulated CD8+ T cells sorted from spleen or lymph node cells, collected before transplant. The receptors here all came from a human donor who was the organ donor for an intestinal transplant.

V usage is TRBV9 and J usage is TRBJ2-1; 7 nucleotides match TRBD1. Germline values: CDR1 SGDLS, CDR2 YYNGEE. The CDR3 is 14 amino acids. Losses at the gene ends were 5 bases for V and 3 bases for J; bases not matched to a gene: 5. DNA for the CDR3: TGTGCCAGCAGAGTCCCAGGGGGCTACAATGAGCAGTTCTTC. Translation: CASRVPGGYNEQFF.

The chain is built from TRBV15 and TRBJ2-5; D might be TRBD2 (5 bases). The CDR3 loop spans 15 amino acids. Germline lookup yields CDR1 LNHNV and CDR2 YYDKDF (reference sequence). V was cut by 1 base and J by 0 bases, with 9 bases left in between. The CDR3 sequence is CATSRVRGYQETQYF. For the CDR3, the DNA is TGTGCCACCAGCAGAGTGCGAGGGTACCAAGAGACCCAGTACTTC.

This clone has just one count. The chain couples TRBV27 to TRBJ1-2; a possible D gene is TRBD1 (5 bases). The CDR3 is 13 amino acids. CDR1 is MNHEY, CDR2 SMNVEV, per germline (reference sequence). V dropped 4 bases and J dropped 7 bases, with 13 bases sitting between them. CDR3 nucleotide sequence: TGTGCCAGCAGTTCCCAGGGATGGTCTGGCTACACCTTC. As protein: CASSSQGWSGYTF.

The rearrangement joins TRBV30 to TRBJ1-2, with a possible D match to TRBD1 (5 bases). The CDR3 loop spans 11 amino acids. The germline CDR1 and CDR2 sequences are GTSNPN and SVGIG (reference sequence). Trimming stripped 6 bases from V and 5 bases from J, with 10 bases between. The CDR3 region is CACNQGYGYTF. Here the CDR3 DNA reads TGTGCCTGCAACCAGGGTTATGGCTACACCTTC.

CDR3 nucleotide sequence: TGTGCCAGTAGTCGGACTCCTTACGAGCAGTACTTC. Residues: CASSRTPYEQYF. V usage is TRBV19 and J usage is TRBJ2-7; D might be TRBD2 (5 bases). Trimming shortened V by 5 bases and J by 4 bases, and 9 bases separated the two germline ends. The CDR3 has 12 residues. CDR1 and CDR2 (germline): LNHDA, SQIVND (reference sequence).

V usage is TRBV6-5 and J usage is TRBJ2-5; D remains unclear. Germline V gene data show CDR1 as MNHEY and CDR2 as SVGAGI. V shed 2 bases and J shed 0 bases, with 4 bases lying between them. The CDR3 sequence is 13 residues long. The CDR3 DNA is TGTGCCAGCAGTTACGGCTACCAAGAGACCCAGTACTTC. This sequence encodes CASSYGYQETQYF.

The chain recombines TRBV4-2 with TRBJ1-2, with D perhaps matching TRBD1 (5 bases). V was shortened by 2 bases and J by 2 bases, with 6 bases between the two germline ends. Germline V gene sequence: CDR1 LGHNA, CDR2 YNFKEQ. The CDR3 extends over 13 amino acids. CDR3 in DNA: TGTGCCAGCAGCCAACAGGGAAACTATGGCTACACCTTC. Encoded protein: CASSQQGNYGYTF.

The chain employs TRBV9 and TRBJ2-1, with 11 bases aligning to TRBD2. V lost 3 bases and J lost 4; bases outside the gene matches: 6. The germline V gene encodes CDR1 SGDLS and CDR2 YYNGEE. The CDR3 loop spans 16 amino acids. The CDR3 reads CASSALLAGEYNEQFF. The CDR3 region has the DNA TGTGCCAGCAGCGCCCTACTAGCGGGAGAGTACAATGAGCAGTTCTTC.

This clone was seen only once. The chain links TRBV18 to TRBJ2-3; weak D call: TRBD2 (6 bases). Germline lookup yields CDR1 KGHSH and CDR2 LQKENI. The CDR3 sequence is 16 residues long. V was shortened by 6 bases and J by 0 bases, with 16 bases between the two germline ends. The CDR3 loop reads CASSLHLGGSTDTQYF. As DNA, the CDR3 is TGTGCCAGCTCCCTCCACCTCGGGGGAAGCACAGATACGCAGTATTTT.

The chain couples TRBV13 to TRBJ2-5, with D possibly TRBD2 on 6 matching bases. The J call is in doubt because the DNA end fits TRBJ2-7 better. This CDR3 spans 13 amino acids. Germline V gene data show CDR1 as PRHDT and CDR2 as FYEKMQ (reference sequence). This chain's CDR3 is CASSLGRSYEQYF. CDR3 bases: TGTGCCAGCAGTTTGGGGAGGTCCTACGAGCAGTACTTC.

The CDR3: CASSLWGIRETQYF. The CDR3 bases are TGTGCCAGCAGCTTGTGGGGCATCCGGGAGACCCAGTACTTC. The rearrangement uses TRBV5-4 and TRBJ2-5, with D perhaps matching TRBD1 (5 bases). CDR3 length: 14 residues. Trimming pared 1 base from V and 5 bases from J, leaving 12 bases between. CDR1 and CDR2 (germline): SGHNT, YYREEE (reference sequence).

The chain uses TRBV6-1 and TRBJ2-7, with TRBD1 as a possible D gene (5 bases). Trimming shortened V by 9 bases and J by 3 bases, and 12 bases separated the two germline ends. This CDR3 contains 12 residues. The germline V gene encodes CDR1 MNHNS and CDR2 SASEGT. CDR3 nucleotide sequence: TGTGCCAGTGGGGAAGGGGTCTACGAGCAGTACTTC. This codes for CASGEGVYEQYF.

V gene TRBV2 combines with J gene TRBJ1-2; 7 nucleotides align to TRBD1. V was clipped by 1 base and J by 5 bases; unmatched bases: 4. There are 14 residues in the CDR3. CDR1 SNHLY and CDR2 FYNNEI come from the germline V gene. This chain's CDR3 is CASSEGAGGYGYTF. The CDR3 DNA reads TGTGCCAGCAGTGAAGGGGCAGGGGGATATGGCTACACCTTC.

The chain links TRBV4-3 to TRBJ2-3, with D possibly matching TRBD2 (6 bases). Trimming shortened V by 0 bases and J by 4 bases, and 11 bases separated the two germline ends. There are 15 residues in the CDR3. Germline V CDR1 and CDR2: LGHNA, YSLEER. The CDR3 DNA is TGCGCCAGCAGCCAAGATGACGGGGGAGCAGATACGCAGTATTTT. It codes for CASSQDDGGADTQYF.

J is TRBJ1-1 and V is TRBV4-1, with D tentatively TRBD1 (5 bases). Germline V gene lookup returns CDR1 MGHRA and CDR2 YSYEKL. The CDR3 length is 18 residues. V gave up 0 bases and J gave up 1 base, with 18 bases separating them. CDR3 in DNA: TGCGCCAGCAGCCAAGATCGGAGGGGACCGCTTTCGAACACTGAAGCTTTCTTT. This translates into CASSQDRRGPLSNTEAFF.

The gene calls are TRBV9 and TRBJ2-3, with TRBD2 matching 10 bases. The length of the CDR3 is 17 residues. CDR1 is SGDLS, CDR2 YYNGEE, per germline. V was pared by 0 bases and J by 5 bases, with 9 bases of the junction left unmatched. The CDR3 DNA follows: TGTGCCAGCAGCGTAGACGCTAGCGGGAGTCCCGGAGATACGCAGTATTTT. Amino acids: CASSVDASGSPGDTQYF.

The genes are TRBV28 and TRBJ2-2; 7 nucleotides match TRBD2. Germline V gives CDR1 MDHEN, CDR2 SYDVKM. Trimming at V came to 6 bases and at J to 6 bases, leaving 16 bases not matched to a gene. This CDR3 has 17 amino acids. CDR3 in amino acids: CASSMNGEGRFSGELFF. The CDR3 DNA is TGTGCCAGCAGCATGAACGGGGAGGGGCGGTTTTCCGGGGAGCTGTTTTTT.

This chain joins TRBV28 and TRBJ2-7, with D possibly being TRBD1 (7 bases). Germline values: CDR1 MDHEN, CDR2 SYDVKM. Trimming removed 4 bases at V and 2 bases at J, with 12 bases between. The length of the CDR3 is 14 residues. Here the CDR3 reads CASSWRGHTYEQYF. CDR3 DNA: TGTGCCAGCAGTTGGAGGGGGCATACCTACGAGCAGTACTTC.

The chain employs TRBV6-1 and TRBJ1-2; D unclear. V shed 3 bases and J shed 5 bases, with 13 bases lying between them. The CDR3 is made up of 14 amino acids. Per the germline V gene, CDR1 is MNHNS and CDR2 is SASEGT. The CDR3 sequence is CASSEGDTLYGYTF. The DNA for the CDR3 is TGTGCCAGCAGTGAGGGTGACACTCTTTATGGCTACACCTTC.

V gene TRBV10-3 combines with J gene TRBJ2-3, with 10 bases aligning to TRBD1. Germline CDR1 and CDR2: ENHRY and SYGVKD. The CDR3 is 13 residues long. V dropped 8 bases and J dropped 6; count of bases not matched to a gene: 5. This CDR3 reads CAIAGTGDDTQYF. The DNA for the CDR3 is TGTGCCATCGCGGGGACAGGGGATGATACGCAGTATTTT.

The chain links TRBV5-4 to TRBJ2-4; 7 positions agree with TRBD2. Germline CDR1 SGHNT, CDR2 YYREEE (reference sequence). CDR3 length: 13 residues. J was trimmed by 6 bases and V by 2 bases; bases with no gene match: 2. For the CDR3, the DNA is TGTGCCAGCAGCTTTGGACTAGTAAACATTCAGTACTTC. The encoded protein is CASSFGLVNIQYF.

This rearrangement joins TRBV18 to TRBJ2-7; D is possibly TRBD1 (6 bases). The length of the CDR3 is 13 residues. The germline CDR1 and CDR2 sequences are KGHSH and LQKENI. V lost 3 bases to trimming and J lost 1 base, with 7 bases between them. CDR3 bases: TGTGCCAGCTCACCGAGGGGGTCCTACGAGCAGTACTTC. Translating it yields CASSPRGSYEQYF.

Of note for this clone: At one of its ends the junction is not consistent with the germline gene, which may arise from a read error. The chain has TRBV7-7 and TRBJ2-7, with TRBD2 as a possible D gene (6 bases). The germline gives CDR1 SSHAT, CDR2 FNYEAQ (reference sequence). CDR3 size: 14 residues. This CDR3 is CASSLGRDSYEQYF. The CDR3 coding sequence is TGTGCTAGCAGCTTAGGGCGGGATTCCTACGAGCAGTACTTC. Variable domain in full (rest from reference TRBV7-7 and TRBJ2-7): GAGVSQSPRYKVTKRGQDVTLRCDPISSHATLYWYQQALGQGPEFLTYFNYEAQPDKSGLPSDRFSAERPEGSISTLTIQRTEQRDSAMYRCASSLGRDSYEQYFGPGTRLTVT.

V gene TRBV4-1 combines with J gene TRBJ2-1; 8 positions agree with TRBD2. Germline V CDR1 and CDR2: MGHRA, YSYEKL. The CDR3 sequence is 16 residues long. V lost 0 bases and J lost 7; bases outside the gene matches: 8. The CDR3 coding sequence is TGCGCCAGCAGCCAAGAGACCAGCGGGAGCGGGAATGAGCAGTTCTTC. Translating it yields CASSQETSGSGNEQFF.

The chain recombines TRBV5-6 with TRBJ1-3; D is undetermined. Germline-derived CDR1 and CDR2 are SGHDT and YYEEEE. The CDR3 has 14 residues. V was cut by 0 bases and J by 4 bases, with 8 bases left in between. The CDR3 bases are TGTGCCAGCAGCTTGGGGGCGGGAGGAAACACCATATATTTT. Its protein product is CASSLGAGGNTIYF.

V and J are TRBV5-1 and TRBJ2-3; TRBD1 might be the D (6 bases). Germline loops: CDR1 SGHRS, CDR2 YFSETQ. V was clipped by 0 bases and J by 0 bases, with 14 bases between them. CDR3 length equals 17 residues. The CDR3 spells CASSLVGTIRSTDTQYF. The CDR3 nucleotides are TGCGCCAGCAGCTTGGTAGGGACAATAAGAAGCACAGATACGCAGTATTTT.

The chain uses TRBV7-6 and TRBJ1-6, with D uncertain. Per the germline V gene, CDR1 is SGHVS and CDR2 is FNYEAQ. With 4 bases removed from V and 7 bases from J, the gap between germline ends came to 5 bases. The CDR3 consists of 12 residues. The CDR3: CASSSLNSPLHF. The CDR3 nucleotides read TGTGCCAGCAGCTCACTGAATTCACCCCTCCACTTT.

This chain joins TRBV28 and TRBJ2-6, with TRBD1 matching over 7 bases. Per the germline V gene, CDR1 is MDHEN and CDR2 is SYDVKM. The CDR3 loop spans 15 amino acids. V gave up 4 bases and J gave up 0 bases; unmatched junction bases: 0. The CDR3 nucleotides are TGTGCCAGCAGTTACAGGGGCTCTGGGGCCAACGTCCTGACTTTC. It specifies CASSYRGSGANVLTF.

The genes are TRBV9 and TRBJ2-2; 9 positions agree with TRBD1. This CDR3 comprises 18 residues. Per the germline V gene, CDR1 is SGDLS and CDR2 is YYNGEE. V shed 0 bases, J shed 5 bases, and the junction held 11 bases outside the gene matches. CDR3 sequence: CASSVEGWDRDKTGELFF. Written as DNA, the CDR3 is TGTGCCAGCAGCGTAGAGGGGTGGGACAGGGATAAGACCGGGGAGCTGTTTTTT. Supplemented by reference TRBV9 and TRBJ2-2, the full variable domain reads DSGVTQTPKHLITATGQRVTLRCSPRSGDLSVYWYQQSLDQGLQFLIQYYNGEERAKGNILERFSAQQFPDLHSELNLSSLELGDSALYFCASSVEGWDRDKTGELFFGEGSRLTVL.

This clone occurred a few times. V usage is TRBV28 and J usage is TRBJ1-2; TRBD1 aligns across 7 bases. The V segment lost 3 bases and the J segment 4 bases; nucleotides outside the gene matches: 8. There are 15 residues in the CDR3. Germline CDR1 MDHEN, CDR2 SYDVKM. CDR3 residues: CASSLWAGGTYGYTF. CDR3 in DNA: TGTGCCAGCAGTTTGTGGGCAGGGGGGACCTATGGCTACACCTTC.

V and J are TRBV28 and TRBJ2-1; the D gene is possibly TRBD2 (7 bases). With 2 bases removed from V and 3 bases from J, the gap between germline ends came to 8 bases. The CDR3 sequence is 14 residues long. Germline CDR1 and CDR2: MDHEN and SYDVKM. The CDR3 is CASSLRGGYNEQFF. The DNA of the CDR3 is TGTGCCAGCAGTTTAAGGGGGGGCTACAATGAGCAGTTCTTC.

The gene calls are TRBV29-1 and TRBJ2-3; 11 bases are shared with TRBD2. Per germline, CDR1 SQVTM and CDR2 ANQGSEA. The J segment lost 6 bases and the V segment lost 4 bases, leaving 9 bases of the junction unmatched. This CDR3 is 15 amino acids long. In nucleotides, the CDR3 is TGCAGCGTTGTAGGGACTAGCGGTTCACGGGATACGCAGTATTTT. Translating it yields CSVVGTSGSRDTQYF.